The clone carrying this T cell receptor (beta chain) was seen only a few times. The antigen remains unidentified. With 5 bases removed from V and 8 bases from J, the gap between germline ends came to 15 bases. CDR1 and CDR2 (germline): SGHTA, FQGNSA. The CDR3 covers 14 residues. In TCRdb, the 5' RACE reads were re-called with MiXCR into one record per CDR3 protein. This sample carries hundreds of thousands of distinct CDR3 sequences, roughly 15% of them seen once, and the ten largest clones take around 3.4%. This record comes from a study of T-cell memory formation after mild COVID-19. Study-level points and caveats: Clones contracting across day 15 to 85 had a balanced CD4/CD8 profile; later expanding clones leaned CD4+. Mainly in CM and EM were contracting CD4+ clones; CD8+ were in EMRA. Clones from the second wave (peaking day 37) had unconfirmed SARS-CoV-2 specificity.

This TCR was recovered from a man between 18 and 29 years old who had mild COVID-19 (a few samples of this study predate the infection). Cell type and time point are not known. The J gene is TRBJ1-4, the V gene TRBV7-2, with a tentative D call TRBD1 (6 bases). The sample comprised PBMCs or a T cell subset sorted from them (not recorded which). The CDR3 DNA reads TGTGCCAGCAGCCGATGGGGGGCAGACGAAAAACTGTTTTTT. Translating gives CASSRWGADEKLFF.